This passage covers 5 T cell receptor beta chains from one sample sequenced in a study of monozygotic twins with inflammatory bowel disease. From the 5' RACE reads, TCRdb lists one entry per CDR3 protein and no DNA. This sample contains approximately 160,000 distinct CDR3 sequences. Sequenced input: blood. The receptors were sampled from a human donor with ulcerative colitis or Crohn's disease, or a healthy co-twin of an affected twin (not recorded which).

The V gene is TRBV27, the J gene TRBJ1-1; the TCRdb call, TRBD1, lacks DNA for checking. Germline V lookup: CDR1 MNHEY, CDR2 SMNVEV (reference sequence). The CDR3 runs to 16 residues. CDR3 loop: CASRGLGTGGNTEAFF.

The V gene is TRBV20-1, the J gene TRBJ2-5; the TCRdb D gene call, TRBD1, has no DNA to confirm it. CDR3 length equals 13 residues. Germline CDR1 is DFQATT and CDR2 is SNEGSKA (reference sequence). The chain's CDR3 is CSAFRQAQETQYF.

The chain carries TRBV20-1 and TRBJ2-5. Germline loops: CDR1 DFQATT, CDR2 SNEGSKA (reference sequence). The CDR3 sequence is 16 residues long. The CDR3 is CSARPSHTAGQETQYF.

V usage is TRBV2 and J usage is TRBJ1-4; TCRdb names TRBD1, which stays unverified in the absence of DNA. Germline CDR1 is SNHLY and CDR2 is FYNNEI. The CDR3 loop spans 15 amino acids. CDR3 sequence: CASSEPQGINEKLFF.

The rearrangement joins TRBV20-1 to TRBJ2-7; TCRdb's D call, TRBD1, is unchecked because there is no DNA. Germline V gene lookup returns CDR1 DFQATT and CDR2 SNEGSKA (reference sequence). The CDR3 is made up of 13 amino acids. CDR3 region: CSAPTGISYEQYF.